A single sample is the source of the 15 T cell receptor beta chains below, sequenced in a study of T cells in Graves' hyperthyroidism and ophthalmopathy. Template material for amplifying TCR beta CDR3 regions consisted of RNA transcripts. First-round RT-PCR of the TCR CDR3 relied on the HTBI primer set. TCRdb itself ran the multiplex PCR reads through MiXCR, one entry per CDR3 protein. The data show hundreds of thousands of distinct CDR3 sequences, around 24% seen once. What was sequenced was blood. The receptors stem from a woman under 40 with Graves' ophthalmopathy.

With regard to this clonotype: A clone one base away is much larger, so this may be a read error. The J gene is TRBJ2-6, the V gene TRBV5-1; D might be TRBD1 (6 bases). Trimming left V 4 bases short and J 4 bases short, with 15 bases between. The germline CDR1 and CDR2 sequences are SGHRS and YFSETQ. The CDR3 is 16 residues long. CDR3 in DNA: TGCGCCAGCAGCCTTAATCAGGGGACCGGGGCCAACGTCCTGACTTTC. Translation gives CASSLNQGTGANVLTF.

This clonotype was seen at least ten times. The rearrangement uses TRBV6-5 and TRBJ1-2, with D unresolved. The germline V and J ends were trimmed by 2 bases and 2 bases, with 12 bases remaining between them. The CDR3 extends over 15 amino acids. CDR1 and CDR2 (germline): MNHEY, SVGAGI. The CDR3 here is CASSYPPERNYGYTF. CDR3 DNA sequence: TGTGCCAGCAGTTACCCCCCAGAAAGAAACTATGGCTACACCTTC.

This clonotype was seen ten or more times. The CDR3 DNA follows: TGTGCCAGCAGCTTAGGGGGAGCTGAAGCTTTCTTT. Translation: CASSLGGAEAFF. The genes are TRBV7-9 and TRBJ1-1; no reliable D call. Per germline, CDR1 SEHNR and CDR2 FQNEAQ (reference sequence). Trimming removed 1 base from V and 6 bases from J, with 6 bases in between. The CDR3 is 12 residues long. Drawing the rest from reference TRBV7-9 and TRBJ1-1, the complete variable domain is DTGVSQNPRHKITKRGQNVTFRCDPISEHNRLYWYRQTLGQGPEFLTYFQNEAQLEKSRLLSDRFSAERPKGSFSTLEIQRTEQGDSAMYLCASSLGGAEAFFGQGTRLTVV.

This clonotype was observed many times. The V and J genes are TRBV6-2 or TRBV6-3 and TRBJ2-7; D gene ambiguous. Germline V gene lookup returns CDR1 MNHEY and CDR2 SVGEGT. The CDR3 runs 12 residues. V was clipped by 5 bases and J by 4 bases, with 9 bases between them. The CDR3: CASSKDHYEQYF. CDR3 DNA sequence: TGTGCCAGCAGTAAAGATCATTACGAGCAGTACTTC.

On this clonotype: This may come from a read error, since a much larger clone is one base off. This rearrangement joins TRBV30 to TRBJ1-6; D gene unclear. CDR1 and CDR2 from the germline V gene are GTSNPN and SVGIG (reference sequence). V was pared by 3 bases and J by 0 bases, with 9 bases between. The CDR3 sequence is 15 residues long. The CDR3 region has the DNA TGTGCCTGGAGCCAAGATAGCTCCTATAATTCACCCCTCCACTTT. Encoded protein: CAWSQDSSYNSPLHF.

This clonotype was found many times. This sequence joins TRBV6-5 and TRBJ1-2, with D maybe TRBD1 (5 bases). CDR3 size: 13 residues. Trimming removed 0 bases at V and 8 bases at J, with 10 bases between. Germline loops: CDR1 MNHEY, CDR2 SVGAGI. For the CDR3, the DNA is TGTGCCAGCAGTTACTCTACAGGTCGGGGCTACACCTTC. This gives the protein CASSYSTGRGYTF.

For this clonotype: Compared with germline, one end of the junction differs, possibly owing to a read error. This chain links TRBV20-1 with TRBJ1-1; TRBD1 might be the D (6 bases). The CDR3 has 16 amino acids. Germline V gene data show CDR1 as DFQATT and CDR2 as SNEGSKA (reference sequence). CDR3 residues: CSAQRQQGWMDTDAFF. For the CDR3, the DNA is TGCAGTGCACAACGTCAACAGGGCTGGATGGACACTGATGCTTTCTTT.

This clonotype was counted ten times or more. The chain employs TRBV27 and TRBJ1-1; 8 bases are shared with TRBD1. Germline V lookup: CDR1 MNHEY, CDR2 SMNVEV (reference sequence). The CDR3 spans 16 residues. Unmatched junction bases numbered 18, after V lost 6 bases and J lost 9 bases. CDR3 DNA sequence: TGTGCCAGCAGACAGAACTTCAGGGGGCTGAAGGTAAAAGCTTTCTTT. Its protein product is CASRQNFRGLKVKAFF.

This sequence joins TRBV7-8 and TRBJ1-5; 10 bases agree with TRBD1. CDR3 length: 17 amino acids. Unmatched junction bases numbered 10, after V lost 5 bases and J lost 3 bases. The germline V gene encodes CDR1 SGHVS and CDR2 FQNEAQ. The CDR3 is CASSQGQGPVTNQPQHF. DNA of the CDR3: TGTGCCAGCAGCCAGGGACAGGGGCCCGTTACCAATCAGCCCCAGCATTTT. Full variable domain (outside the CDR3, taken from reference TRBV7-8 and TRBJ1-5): GAGVSQSPRYKVAKRGQDVALRCDPISGHVSLFWYQQALGQGPEFLTYFQNEAQLDKSGLPSDRFFAERPEGSVSTLKIQRTQQEDSAVYLCASSQGQGPVTNQPQHFGDGTRLSIL.

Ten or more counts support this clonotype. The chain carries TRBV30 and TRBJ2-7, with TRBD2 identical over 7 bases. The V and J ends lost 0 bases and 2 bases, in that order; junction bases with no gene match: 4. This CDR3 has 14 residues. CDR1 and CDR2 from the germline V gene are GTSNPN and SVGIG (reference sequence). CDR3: CAWSVWGGTYEQYF. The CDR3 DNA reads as TGTGCCTGGAGTGTGTGGGGGGGGACCTACGAGCAGTACTTC.

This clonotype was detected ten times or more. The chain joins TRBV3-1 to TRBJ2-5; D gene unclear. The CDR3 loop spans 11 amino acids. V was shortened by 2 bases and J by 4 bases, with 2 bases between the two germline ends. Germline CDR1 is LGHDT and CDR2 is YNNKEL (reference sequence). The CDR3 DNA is TGTGCCAGCAGCCAATCAGAGACCCAGTACTTC. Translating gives CASSQSETQYF.

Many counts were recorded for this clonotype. The CDR3 DNA sequence: TGTGCCAGCAGCTTATTTCAGAACATGAACACTGAAGCTTTCTTT. Its translation: CASSLFQNMNTEAFF. The rearrangement joins TRBV7-9 to TRBJ1-1, with D hard to call. The germline CDR1 and CDR2 sequences are SEHNR and FQNEAQ (reference sequence). Trimming took off 2 bases at V and 0 bases at J, with 10 bases between the two ends. The CDR3 has 15 residues.

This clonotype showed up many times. The CDR3 reads CASSLGFGRGGTQETQYF. DNA for the CDR3: TGTGCCAGCAGCTTAGGGTTTGGGCGGGGGGGTACACAAGAGACCCAGTACTTC. V and J are TRBV11-3 and TRBJ2-5; TRBD2 matches 9 bases. J was trimmed by 2 bases and V by 1 base; bases with no gene match: 11. This CDR3 contains 18 residues. Germline V gene lookup returns CDR1 SGHNT and CDR2 YENEEA. Based on the CDR3 plus reference TRBV11-3 and TRBJ2-5, the full variable domain is EAGVVQSPRYKIIEKKQPVAFWCNPISGHNTLYWYLQNLGQGPELLIRYENEEAVDDSQLPKDRFSAERLKGVDSTLKIQPAELGDSAVYLCASSLGFGRGGTQETQYFGPGTRLLVL.

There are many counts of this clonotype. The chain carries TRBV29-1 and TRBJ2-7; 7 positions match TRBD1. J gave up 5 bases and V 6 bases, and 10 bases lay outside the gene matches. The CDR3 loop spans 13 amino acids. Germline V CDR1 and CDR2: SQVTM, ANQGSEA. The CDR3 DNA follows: TGCAGCGTGAAGGTTACAGGGGCGGACGAGCAGTACTTC. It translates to CSVKVTGADEQYF.

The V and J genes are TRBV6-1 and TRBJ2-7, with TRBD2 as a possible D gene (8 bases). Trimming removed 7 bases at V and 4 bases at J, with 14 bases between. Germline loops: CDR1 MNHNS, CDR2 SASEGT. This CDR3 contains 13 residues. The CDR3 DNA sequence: TGTGCCAGCATTCGGGAGGGGGCTTACGAGCAGTACTTC. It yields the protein CASIREGAYEQYF.